The entry below describes one T cell receptor beta chain. Germline V CDR1 and CDR2: ENHRY, SYGVKD. This CDR3 is 16 amino acids long. J lost 1 base, V lost 6 bases, and 11 bases had no gene match. The sample comes from a study of blood T cell repertoires in COVID-19. On the study more broadly: COVID-19 samples from acute and convalescent phases originated in the United States, Italy and Spain. Nucleic acid was either cDNA or gDNA, and it came from T cells, B-cell-depleted T cells, or PBMCs.

In the authors' methods: Estimation of nucleated cell counts relied on the amplification of reference gene primers. Assay used: immunoSEQ multiplex PCR; TCRdb lists only in-frame clones, some missing. V, J and clone size were drawn from that table, and D and trimming were deduced from the DNA. The table lists approximately 140,000 clones, around 80% of them singletons. The chain uses TRBV10-3 and TRBJ1-1, with 7 positions matching TRBD1. Sequenced: peripheral blood. The sequence was collected from a man at least 80 years old with acute or convalescent COVID-19. CDR3 nucleotides: TGTGCCATCAGCCCGGGACAGCAAGTAAAGAACACTGAAGCTTTCTTT. Protein sequence: CAISPGQQVKNTEAFF.